This is a list of T cell receptor beta chains from one sample in a study of blood T cells in healthy people across ages. TCRdb re-analysed the 5' RACE reads in MiXCR, keeping a single row per CDR3 protein. The top ten clones hold about 23% of a sample with approximately 2,000,000 distinct CDR3 sequences, about two fifths of them seen once. The specimen was blood. These receptors came from a human donor in good health. Both conserved end residues are part of each CDR3. Each record gives: D gene, V gene, J gene, clone size, CDR3 protein, CDR3 DNA. The D gene is left open where the match is weak. For some rows the clone size is stated as once, few or many, or as a class when expanded; others skip it.

D gene: -; V gene: TRBV20-1; J gene: TRBJ2-7; clone size: few; CDR3 protein: CSARDNLRPHEQYF; CDR3 DNA: TGCAGTGCTAGAGATAACTTGCGTCCCCACGAGCAGTACTTC
D gene: TRBD1; V gene: TRBV12-3/TRBV12-4; J gene: TRBJ1-2; clone size: few; CDR3 protein: CASSLAPNLSGGRYGYTF; CDR3 DNA: TGTGCCAGCAGTTTAGCGCCAAATTTATCAGGGGGACGATATGGCTACACCTTC
D gene: -; V gene: TRBV12-3/TRBV12-4; J gene: TRBJ2-1; clone size: -; CDR3 protein: CASSFIENEQFF; CDR3 DNA: TGTGCCAGCAGTTTTATCGAGAATGAGCAGTTCTTC
D gene: TRBD1; V gene: TRBV7-2; J gene: TRBJ2-7; clone size: -; CDR3 protein: CANSWGQGNEQYF; CDR3 DNA: TGTGCCAACAGCTGGGGACAGGGGAACGAGCAGTACTTC
D gene: -; V gene: TRBV2; J gene: TRBJ2-7; clone size: -; CDR3 protein: CASRAGSGTYEQYF; CDR3 DNA: TGTGCCAGCAGAGCCGGGAGTGGGACCTACGAGCAGTACTTC
D gene: -; V gene: TRBV20-1; J gene: TRBJ1-1; clone size: -; CDR3 protein: CSASAGVMEAFF; CDR3 DNA: TGCAGTGCTAGTGCAGGGGTCATGGAAGCTTTCTTT
D gene: -; V gene: TRBV7-2; J gene: TRBJ2-1; clone size: few; CDR3 protein: CASSLGRTLNEQFF; CDR3 DNA: TGTGCCAGCAGCTTAGGCAGGACCTTGAATGAGCAGTTCTTC
D gene: TRBD2; V gene: TRBV9; J gene: TRBJ2-3; clone size: -; CDR3 protein: CASSVGLAGGLTQYF; CDR3 DNA: TGTGCCAGCAGCGTAGGGCTAGCGGGGGGGTTGACGCAGTATTTT
D gene: -; V gene: TRBV7-2; J gene: TRBJ1-2; clone size: -; CDR3 protein: CASSLAGQSFGYTF; CDR3 DNA: TGTGCCAGCAGCTTAGCCGGACAGAGTTTTGGCTACACCTTC
D gene: TRBD2; V gene: TRBV10-3; J gene: TRBJ2-3; clone size: -; CDR3 protein: CAISDWTSGNTDTQYF; CDR3 DNA: TGTGCCATCAGTGATTGGACTAGCGGAAACACAGATACGCAGTATTTT
D gene: TRBD1; V gene: TRBV20-1; J gene: TRBJ1-5; clone size: -; CDR3 protein: CSARADRDQPQHF; CDR3 DNA: TGCAGTGCTAGAGCCGACAGGGATCAGCCCCAGCATTTT
D gene: -; V gene: TRBV5-1; J gene: TRBJ1-2; clone size: -; CDR3 protein: CASSGELGGYTF; CDR3 DNA: TGCGCCAGCAGCGGGGAACTAGGTGGCTACACCTTC
D gene: TRBD1; V gene: TRBV24-1; J gene: TRBJ1-2; clone size: -; CDR3 protein: CVTSPGTGYFDGYTF; CDR3 DNA: TGTGTCACCAGTCCCGGGACAGGGTATTTTGATGGCTACACCTTC
D gene: -; V gene: TRBV28; J gene: TRBJ2-7; clone size: -; CDR3 protein: CACSLSLGNEQYF; CDR3 DNA: TGTGCCTGCAGCCTCTCGTTAGGGAACGAGCAGTACTTC
D gene: -; V gene: TRBV7-2; J gene: TRBJ2-1; clone size: -; CDR3 protein: CASSLIFVQSRYNEQFF; CDR3 DNA: TGTGCCAGCAGCTTAATTTTCGTGCAGTCGCGGTACAATGAGCAGTTCTTC
D gene: TRBD1; V gene: TRBV28; J gene: TRBJ1-2; clone size: -; CDR3 protein: CASSDTGTGGDGYTF; CDR3 DNA: TGTGCCAGCAGTGACACCGGGACAGGGGGGGATGGCTACACCTTC
D gene: TRBD2; V gene: TRBV28; J gene: TRBJ2-3; clone size: few; CDR3 protein: CASSLFAGGERDTQYF; CDR3 DNA: TGTGCCAGCAGTTTATTTGCGGGGGGAGAGAGAGATACGCAGTATTTT
D gene: -; V gene: TRBV2; J gene: TRBJ2-4; clone size: -; CDR3 protein: CASTRQDIQYF; CDR3 DNA: TGTGCCAGCACCCGGCAGGACATTCAGTACTTC
D gene: -; V gene: TRBV7-2; J gene: TRBJ1-5; clone size: -; CDR3 protein: CASSLATGAGQPQHF; CDR3 DNA: TGTGCCAGCAGCTTAGCGACGGGGGCTGGGCAGCCCCAGCATTTT
D gene: TRBD2; V gene: TRBV7-8; J gene: TRBJ2-1; clone size: few; CDR3 protein: CASSYLPGLDVQFF; CDR3 DNA: TGTGCCAGCAGCTACCTACCGGGACTAGACGTGCAGTTCTTC
D gene: TRBD1; V gene: TRBV20-1; J gene: TRBJ2-1; clone size: many; CDR3 protein: CSARPGQGNEQFF; CDR3 DNA: TGCAGTGCTAGACCGGGACAGGGCAATGAGCAGTTCTTC
D gene: -; V gene: TRBV6-2/TRBV6-3; J gene: TRBJ1-2; clone size: -; CDR3 protein: CASSHIRRDPFGGYTF; CDR3 DNA: TGTGCCAGCAGTCATATACGCCGGGACCCCTTCGGTGGCTACACCTTC
D gene: -; V gene: TRBV6-2/TRBV6-3; J gene: TRBJ1-2; clone size: few; CDR3 protein: CASRTKDSWGRSYTF; CDR3 DNA: TGTGCCAGCAGAACGAAGGACAGCTGGGGCCGAAGTTACACCTTC
D gene: -; V gene: TRBV7-2; J gene: TRBJ1-5; clone size: few; CDR3 protein: CASSPTPSHGEPQHF; CDR3 DNA: TGTGCCAGCAGCCCAACCCCTTCCCACGGGGAGCCCCAGCATTTT
D gene: TRBD1; V gene: TRBV7-9; J gene: TRBJ2-5; clone size: once; CDR3 protein: CASIDREETQYF; CDR3 DNA: TGTGCCAGCATTGACAGGGAAGAGACCCAGTACTTC
D gene: -; V gene: TRBV12-3/TRBV12-4; J gene: TRBJ2-1; clone size: -; CDR3 protein: CASTLRRTSNEQFF; CDR3 DNA: TGTGCCAGCACCCTACGACGGACGAGTAATGAGCAGTTCTTC
D gene: -; V gene: TRBV10-3; J gene: TRBJ2-7; clone size: -; CDR3 protein: CAISETGYEQYF; CDR3 DNA: TGTGCCATCAGTGAGACTGGTTACGAGCAGTACTTC
D gene: -; V gene: TRBV7-2; J gene: TRBJ1-4; clone size: -; CDR3 protein: CASSLAPIGTSTVKLFF; CDR3 DNA: TGTGCCAGCAGCTTAGCGCCGATTGGGACTTCGACGGTAAAACTGTTTTTT
D gene: TRBD2; V gene: TRBV4-3; J gene: TRBJ2-3; clone size: -; CDR3 protein: CASSQRSPTSGGWDTQYF; CDR3 DNA: TGCGCCAGCAGCCAGAGGAGCCCTACTAGCGGGGGGTGGGATACGCAGTATTTT
D gene: TRBD2; V gene: TRBV7-2; J gene: TRBJ2-1; clone size: -; CDR3 protein: CASAARSGGAGEQFF; CDR3 DNA: TGTGCCAGCGCTGCTAGGAGCGGGGGGGCCGGTGAGCAGTTCTTC
D gene: TRBD1; V gene: TRBV6-5; J gene: TRBJ2-4; clone size: -; CDR3 protein: CASSGDRSVNEQYF; CDR3 DNA: TGTGCCAGCAGTGGGGACAGGTCGGTCAATGAGCAGTACTTC
D gene: -; V gene: TRBV28; J gene: TRBJ1-5; clone size: few; CDR3 protein: CASSFGGSGNQPQHF; CDR3 DNA: TGTGCCAGCAGCTTTGGGGGATCGGGCAATCAGCCCCAGCATTTT
D gene: -; V gene: TRBV6-2/TRBV6-3; J gene: TRBJ2-7; clone size: few; CDR3 protein: CASSYGAESYEQYF; CDR3 DNA: TGTGCCAGCAGTTACGGAGCGGAGTCCTACGAGCAGTACTTC
D gene: -; V gene: TRBV5-1; J gene: TRBJ1-5; clone size: -; CDR3 protein: CASSQGSGDQPQHF; CDR3 DNA: TGCGCCAGCAGCCAAGGGAGCGGGGATCAGCCCCAGCATTTT
D gene: TRBD1; V gene: TRBV27; J gene: TRBJ2-7; clone size: -; CDR3 protein: CASSPTGIDYEQYF; CDR3 DNA: TGTGCCAGCAGTCCGACAGGGATCGACTACGAGCAGTACTTC
D gene: -; V gene: TRBV19; J gene: TRBJ1-5; clone size: -; CDR3 protein: CASGPPHNQPQHF; CDR3 DNA: TGTGCCAGTGGACCACCTCACAATCAGCCCCAGCATTTT
D gene: TRBD2; V gene: TRBV7-9; J gene: TRBJ2-1; clone size: -; CDR3 protein: CASSLARGRYNEQFF; CDR3 DNA: TGTGCCAGCAGCTTAGCGCGGGGGAGATACAATGAGCAGTTCTTC
D gene: TRBD1; V gene: TRBV10-3; J gene: TRBJ2-1; clone size: -; CDR3 protein: CAISDPNGTDYEQFF; CDR3 DNA: TGTGCCATCAGTGATCCTAATGGGACAGACTACGAGCAGTTCTTC
D gene: -; V gene: TRBV13; J gene: TRBJ2-1; clone size: -; CDR3 protein: CASSYTGVGSYNEQFF; CDR3 DNA: TGTGCCAGCAGCTACACAGGTGTGGGGTCCTACAATGAGCAGTTCTTC
D gene: -; V gene: TRBV21-1; J gene: TRBJ2-7; clone size: few; CDR3 protein: CASSKVVGQSREQYF; CDR3 DNA: TGTGCCAGCAGCAAAGTCGTTGGACAGAGTAGGGAGCAGTACTTC
D gene: -; V gene: TRBV14; J gene: TRBJ2-7; clone size: -; CDR3 protein: CASSQGFSYNEQYF; CDR3 DNA: TGTGCCAGCAGCCAAGGGTTCTCCTACAATGAGCAGTACTTC
D gene: -; V gene: TRBV29-1; J gene: TRBJ2-7; clone size: few; CDR3 protein: CSVLGLSEQYF; CDR3 DNA: TGCAGCGTCCTAGGGTTGAGCGAGCAGTACTTC
D gene: -; V gene: TRBV20-1; J gene: TRBJ2-1; clone size: -; CDR3 protein: CSARNSGRPSYNEQFF; CDR3 DNA: TGCAGTGCTAGGAACTCGGGACGGCCCTCCTACAATGAGCAGTTCTTC
D gene: -; V gene: TRBV24-1; J gene: TRBJ2-7; clone size: -; CDR3 protein: CATSDWVGRSNEQYF; CDR3 DNA: TGTGCCACCAGTGATTGGGTGGGGCGTTCTAACGAGCAGTACTTC
D gene: TRBD1; V gene: TRBV24-1; J gene: TRBJ2-3; clone size: -; CDR3 protein: CATSDQGADRTDTQYF; CDR3 DNA: TGTGCCACCAGTGATCAGGGGGCCGACCGAACTGATACGCAGTATTTT
D gene: -; V gene: TRBV28; J gene: TRBJ2-6; clone size: -; CDR3 protein: CASRVSVVAGANVLTF; CDR3 DNA: TGTGCCAGCAGAGTTTCGGTTGTTGCTGGGGCCAACGTCCTGACTTTC